Presented here are 25 T cell receptor beta chains from one specimen sequenced in a study of shared clonotypes between healthy human individuals. Assay: immunoSEQ multiplex PCR; the TCRdb copy retains only in-frame clones and omits some. In the table there are about 1.1 million clones, around three quarters of which are singletons. Sequencing was carried out using memory CD4+ T cells from PBMCs. This sample's subset: CD45RA-negative fraction. These receptors were taken from a man younger than 30 in good health. Some clones in this sample may be carry-over from other donors' samples.

The gene calls are TRBV7-9 and TRBJ1-3; 7 nucleotides line up with TRBD1. After removal of 3 bases from V and 2 bases from J, the junction contained 4 bases not matched to a gene. Germline loops: CDR1 SEHNR, CDR2 FQNEAQ (reference sequence). The CDR3 consists of 15 residues. CDR3 DNA sequence: TGTGCCAGCAGCTTCGGAGGGACAGCTGGAAACACCATATATTTT. It is translated as CASSFGGTAGNTIYF.

The gene calls are TRBV7-8 and TRBJ2-7; D gene ambiguous. This CDR3 contains 11 residues. Looked up from germline, CDR1 is SGHVS and CDR2 is FQNEAQ. Trimming stripped 5 bases from V and 6 bases from J, with 8 bases between. CDR3 DNA: TGTGCCAGCAGCCCCGGGCCCGAGCAGTACTTC. Translated, it gives CASSPGPEQYF.

The V and J genes are TRBV5-5 and TRBJ2-1; D gene uncertain. Germline-derived CDR1 and CDR2 are SGHKS and YYEKEE (reference sequence). The V end lost 1 base, the J end lost 4 bases, and 9 bases lay between the germline ends. This CDR3 has 14 residues. The DNA of the CDR3 is TGTGCCAGCAGCTTGAGTGCCGGATACAATGAGCAGTTCTTC. Translating it yields CASSLSAGYNEQFF. Full variable domain (outside the CDR3, taken from reference TRBV5-5 and TRBJ2-1): DAGVTQSPTHLIKTRGQQVTLRCSPISGHKSVSWYQQVLGQGPQFIFQYYEKEERGRGNFPDRFSARQFPNYSSELNVNALLLGDSALYLCASSLSAGYNEQFFGPGTRLTVL.

The chain recombines TRBV6-1 with TRBJ2-7; TRBD1 matches at 7 bases. V lost 4 bases, J lost 0 bases, and 3 bases stayed unmatched. Germline CDR1 is MNHNS and CDR2 is SASEGT. The CDR3 contains 14 residues. CDR3 residues: CASSVPGGSYEQYF. The CDR3 nucleotides read TGTGCCAGCAGTGTACCAGGGGGCTCCTACGAGCAGTACTTC.

The chain is built from TRBV7-3 and TRBJ2-3; the D gene is possibly TRBD2 (5 bases). CDR3 length: 13 residues. The germline gives CDR1 SGHTA, CDR2 FQGTGA. Between the trimmed V and J ends, which lost 5 bases and 8 bases, there was a span of 14 bases. CDR3 coding DNA: TGTGCCAGCAGCCCCCGGGATGGAGCTACGCAGTATTTT. Its translation: CASSPRDGATQYF.

The chain combines TRBV27 with TRBJ2-5; D remains ambiguous. Germline V CDR1 and CDR2: MNHEY, SMNVEV (reference sequence). The CDR3 is 14 amino acids. Trimming took off 5 bases at V and 5 bases at J, with 15 bases between the two ends. DNA of the CDR3: TGTGCCAGCAGTAAGGAGAGATTTAGGGAGACCCAGTACTTC. Amino acids: CASSKERFRETQYF.

The gene calls are TRBV7-9 and TRBJ1-1; D not resolved. Germline-derived CDR1 and CDR2 are SEHNR and FQNEAQ (reference sequence). This CDR3 has 15 residues. Trimming took 3 bases from V and 0 from J, leaving 11 bases between them. DNA of the CDR3: TGTGCCAGCAGCTTCGGATCACTCTTGAACACTGAAGCTTTCTTT. It encodes CASSFGSLLNTEAFF. Full variable domain (outside the CDR3, taken from reference TRBV7-9 and TRBJ1-1): DTGVSQNPRHKITKRGQNVTFRCDPISEHNRLYWYRQTLGQGPEFLTYFQNEAQLEKSRLLSDRFSAERPKGSFSTLEIQRTEQGDSAMYLCASSFGSLLNTEAFFGQGTRLTVV.

In this sample, this clone turned up once. The chain joins TRBV5-1 to TRBJ2-3; TRBD1 or TRBD2 may be the D gene (5 bases each). This CDR3 comprises 14 residues. Trimming pared 4 bases from V and 4 bases from J, leaving 13 bases between. Germline CDR1 reads SGHRS; CDR2 reads YFSETQ. The CDR3 sequence is CASSERTKADTQYF. DNA for the CDR3: TGCGCCAGCAGCGAGCGGACAAAGGCAGATACGCAGTATTTT.

This chain uses TRBV30 with TRBJ2-7; 8 bases match TRBD1. Trimming at V came to 2 bases and at J to 12 bases, leaving 9 bases not matched to a gene. This CDR3 spans 12 amino acids. The germline V gene has CDR1 GTSNPN and CDR2 SVGIG (reference sequence). The CDR3 DNA reads as TGTGCCTGGAGTTCGGTCAGGGGGCGGGTGTACTTC. Protein product: CAWSSVRGRVYF.

The chain links TRBV29-1 to TRBJ2-7; no reliable D call. The length of the CDR3 is 14 residues. Germline CDR1 reads SQVTM; CDR2 reads ANQGSEA. V lost 4 bases and J 0 bases, leaving 13 bases between the germline ends. The CDR3 nucleotides read TGCAGCGTTGTAGGCGACACAGCCTCCTACGAGCAGTACTTC. Translating gives CSVVGDTASYEQYF.

This sequence joins TRBV9 and TRBJ2-1; D may correspond to TRBD1 or TRBD2 (5 bases each). V was shortened by 4 bases and J by 0 bases, with 11 bases between the two germline ends. The CDR3 covers 15 residues. Looked up from germline, CDR1 is SGDLS and CDR2 is YYNGEE. DNA of the CDR3: TGTGCCAGCAGCCCCCGGGACGCCTCCTACAATGAGCAGTTCTTC. It is translated as CASSPRDASYNEQFF.

In regard to this clone: Other DNA variants within this sample encode the same CDR3. V gene TRBV2 combines with J gene TRBJ2-3; D unresolved. V was trimmed by 4 bases and J by 3 bases, leaving 11 bases between them. Germline V gene sequence: CDR1 SNHLY, CDR2 FYNNEI. The CDR3 extends over 14 amino acids. The CDR3 reads CASSVAGGTDTQYF. CDR3 DNA: TGTGCCAGCAGTGTGGCAGGTGGGACAGATACGCAGTATTTT.

As concerns this clone: Other DNA sequences of this sample code for an identical CDR3. The rearrangement links TRBV5-1 to TRBJ1-2; no clear D. Germline V gene data show CDR1 as SGHRS and CDR2 as YFSETQ. The CDR3 is made up of 14 amino acids. V lost 4 bases to trimming and J lost 2 bases, with 12 bases between them. CDR3 protein: CASSPTTGNYGYTF. The CDR3 coding sequence is TGCGCCAGCAGCCCAACCACCGGAAACTATGGCTACACCTTC.

V is TRBV29-1 and J is TRBJ1-1; TRBD1 is a possible D gene (5 bases). V was shortened by 8 bases and J by 5 bases, with 21 bases between the two germline ends. This CDR3 is built from 14 residues. Germline assignment: CDR1 SQVTM and CDR2 ANQGSEA. CDR3 protein: CSICRGTTRTEAFF. The DNA of the CDR3 is TGCAGCATTTGCCGGGGGACGACTCGGACTGAAGCTTTCTTT.

The chain uses TRBV28 and TRBJ1-2; 8 bases agree with TRBD1. Losses at the gene ends were 6 bases for V and 8 bases for J; bases not matched to a gene: 14. Germline CDR1 is MDHEN and CDR2 is SYDVKM. The CDR3 runs to 15 residues. The CDR3 region has the DNA TGTGCCAGCAGCGCTCCGGGACAGGCTCCATGGGGCTACACCTTC. Its protein is CASSAPGQAPWGYTF.

The chain has TRBV6-1 and TRBJ1-2; D possibly corresponds to TRBD1 (5 bases). V was pared by 3 bases and J by 3 bases, with 11 bases between. Germline CDR1 is MNHNS and CDR2 is SASEGT. The length of the CDR3 is 14 residues. This CDR3 reads CASSDPGGYYGYTF. CDR3 coding DNA: TGTGCCAGCAGTGACCCTGGGGGTTACTATGGCTACACCTTC.

The chain recombines TRBV10-3 with TRBJ2-6; 8 nucleotides align to TRBD1. The CDR3 runs 18 residues. Germline-derived CDR1 and CDR2 are ENHRY and SYGVKD. With V trimmed by 0 bases and J by 0 bases, 4 bases remained unmatched. CDR3 in amino acids: CAISESWTGSSGANVLTF. In DNA, the CDR3 is TGTGCCATCAGTGAGTCGTGGACAGGGTCCTCTGGGGCCAACGTCCTGACTTTC.

Note on this clone: The sample holds other DNA sequences that translate to the same CDR3. The chain combines TRBV7-2 with TRBJ1-2; the D gene is possibly TRBD1 (6 bases). The CDR3 has 15 residues. V gave up 0 bases and J gave up 4 bases, with 12 bases separating them. CDR1 is SGHTA and CDR2 is FQGNSA in the germline V gene. The CDR3 nucleotides read TGTGCCAGCAGCTTAGCGAGGGGGGCCGGCTATGGCTACACCTTC. Translated, it gives CASSLARGAGYGYTF.

The chain employs TRBV28 and TRBJ2-5; D is perhaps TRBD1 or TRBD2 (5 bases each). The CDR3 is made up of 15 amino acids. Trimming stripped 6 bases from V and 4 bases from J, with 18 bases between. Germline CDR1 reads MDHEN; CDR2 reads SYDVKM. The CDR3 DNA follows: TGTGCCAGCAGACTAGTAGGTCCAGGGCCAGAGACCCAGTACTTC. Translating gives CASRLVGPGPETQYF.

This clone was recorded once. The rearrangement joins TRBV29-1 to TRBJ2-3; D possibly corresponds to TRBD2 (6 bases). CDR3 length: 14 amino acids. Germline CDR1 is SQVTM and CDR2 is ANQGSEA. V was trimmed by 5 bases and J by 2 bases, leaving 14 bases between them. CDR3 bases: TGCAGCGTTAGTAGCGGCCTATCCACAGATACGCAGTATTTT. Protein product: CSVSSGLSTDTQYF.

The chain is built from TRBV13 and TRBJ2-1, with D possibly matching TRBD2 (6 bases). This CDR3 is 14 amino acids long. V was trimmed by 4 bases and J by 5 bases, leaving 12 bases between them. Germline CDR1 and CDR2: PRHDT and FYEKMQ (reference sequence). CDR3 sequence: CASSSRREHNEQFF. The CDR3 region has the DNA TGTGCCAGCAGCTCCAGGCGGGAACACAATGAGCAGTTCTTC.

This clone was recorded once. V and J are TRBV28 and TRBJ2-3; D call uncertain. CDR3 length: 15 residues. Trimming stripped 6 bases from V and 3 bases from J, with 16 bases between. Germline V gene lookup returns CDR1 MDHEN and CDR2 SYDVKM. Here the CDR3 DNA reads TGTGCCAGCAGAGGGTCTCTGGGCGATACAGATACGCAGTATTTT. Translating it yields CASRGSLGDTDTQYF.

The genes are TRBV7-2 and TRBJ2-3; 8 nucleotides match TRBD2. The CDR3 consists of 13 residues. V was pared by 3 bases and J by 6 bases, with 2 bases of the junction left unmatched. Per germline, CDR1 SGHTA and CDR2 FQGNSA. The CDR3, as DNA: TGTGCCAGCAGCTTGGGGACTAGGGATACGCAGTATTTT. Translation gives CASSLGTRDTQYF.

This chain links TRBV19 with TRBJ2-7, with TRBD1 identical over 8 bases. This CDR3 has 15 residues. With V trimmed by 4 bases and J by 1 base, 6 bases remained unmatched. Germline V gene lookup returns CDR1 LNHDA and CDR2 SQIVND (reference sequence). The CDR3 sequence is CASSRGQGRSYEQYF. As DNA, the CDR3 is TGTGCCAGTAGTAGAGGACAGGGACGATCCTACGAGCAGTACTTC.

V gene TRBV6-1 combines with J gene TRBJ2-7, with 8 positions matching TRBD1. Trimming removed 5 bases from V and 9 bases from J; junction bases left unmatched: 9. Germline V gene lookup returns CDR1 MNHNS and CDR2 SASEGT. This CDR3 has 13 residues. The chain's CDR3 is CASSTSTGVGQYF. In nucleotides, the CDR3 is TGTGCCAGCAGTACCTCGACAGGGGTCGGGCAGTACTTC.